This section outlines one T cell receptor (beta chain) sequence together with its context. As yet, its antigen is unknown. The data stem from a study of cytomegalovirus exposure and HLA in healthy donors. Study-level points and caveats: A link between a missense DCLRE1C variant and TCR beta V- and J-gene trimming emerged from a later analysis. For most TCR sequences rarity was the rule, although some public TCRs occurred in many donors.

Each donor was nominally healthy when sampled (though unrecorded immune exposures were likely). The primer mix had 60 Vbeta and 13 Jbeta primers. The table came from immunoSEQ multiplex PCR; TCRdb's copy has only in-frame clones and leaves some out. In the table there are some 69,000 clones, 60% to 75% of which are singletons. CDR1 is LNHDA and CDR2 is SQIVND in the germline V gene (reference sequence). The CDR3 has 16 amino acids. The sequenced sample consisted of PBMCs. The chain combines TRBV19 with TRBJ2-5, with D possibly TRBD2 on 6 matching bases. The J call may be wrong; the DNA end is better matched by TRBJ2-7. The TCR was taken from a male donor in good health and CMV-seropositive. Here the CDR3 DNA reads TGTGCCAGTAGTCGGGGGACCGGGACGACTTTCTACGAGCAGTACTTC. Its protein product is CASSRGTGTTFYEQYF.